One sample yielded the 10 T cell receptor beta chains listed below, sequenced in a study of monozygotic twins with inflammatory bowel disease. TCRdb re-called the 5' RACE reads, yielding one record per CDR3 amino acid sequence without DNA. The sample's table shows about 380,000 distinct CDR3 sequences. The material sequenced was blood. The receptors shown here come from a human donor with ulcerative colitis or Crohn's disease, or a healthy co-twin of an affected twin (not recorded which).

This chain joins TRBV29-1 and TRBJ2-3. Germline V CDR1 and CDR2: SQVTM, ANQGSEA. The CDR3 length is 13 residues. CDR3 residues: CSLARVKGDTQYF.

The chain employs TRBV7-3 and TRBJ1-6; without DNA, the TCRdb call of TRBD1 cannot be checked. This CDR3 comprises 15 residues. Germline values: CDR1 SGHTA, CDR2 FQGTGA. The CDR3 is CASSWNGGSRSPLHF.

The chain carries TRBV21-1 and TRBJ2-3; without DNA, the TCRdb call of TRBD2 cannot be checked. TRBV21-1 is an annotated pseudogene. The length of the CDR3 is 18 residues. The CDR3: CASTSQLAGRSSTDTQYF.

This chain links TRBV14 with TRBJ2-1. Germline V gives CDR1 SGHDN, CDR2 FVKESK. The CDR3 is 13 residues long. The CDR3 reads CASSQRRYNEQFF.

The CDR3 protein is CASRSAYNEQFF. The chain uses TRBV3-1 and TRBJ2-1. The germline V gene has CDR1 LGHDT and CDR2 YNNKEL (reference sequence). CDR3 length equals 12 residues.

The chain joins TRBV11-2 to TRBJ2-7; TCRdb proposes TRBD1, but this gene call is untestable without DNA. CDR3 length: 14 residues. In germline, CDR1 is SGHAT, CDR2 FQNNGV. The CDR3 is CASSLISGEYEQYF. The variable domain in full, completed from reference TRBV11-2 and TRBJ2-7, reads EAGVAQSPRYKIIEKRQSVAFWCNPISGHATLYWYQQILGQGPKLLIQFQNNGVVDDSQLPKDRFSAERLKGVDSTLKIQPAKLEDSAVYLCASSLISGEYEQYFGPGTRLTVT.

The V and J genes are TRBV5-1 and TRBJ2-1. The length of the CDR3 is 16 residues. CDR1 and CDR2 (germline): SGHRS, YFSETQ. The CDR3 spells CASSFDPVSSYNEQFF.

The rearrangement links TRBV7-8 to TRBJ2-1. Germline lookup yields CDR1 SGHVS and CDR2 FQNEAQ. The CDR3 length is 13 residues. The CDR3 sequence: CASSFDEVRQQFF.

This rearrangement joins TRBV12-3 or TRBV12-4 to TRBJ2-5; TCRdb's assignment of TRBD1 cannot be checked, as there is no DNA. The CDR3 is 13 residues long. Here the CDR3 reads CASTRRSAETQYF.

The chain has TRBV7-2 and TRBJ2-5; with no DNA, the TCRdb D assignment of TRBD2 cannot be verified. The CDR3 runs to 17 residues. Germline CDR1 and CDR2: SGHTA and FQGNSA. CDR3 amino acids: CASTRSILARTQETQYF. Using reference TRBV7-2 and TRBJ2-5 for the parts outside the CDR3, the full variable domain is GAGVSQSPSNKVTEKGKDVELRCDPISGHTALYWYRQSLGQGLEFLIYFQGNSAPDKSGLPSDRFSAERTGGSVSTLTIQRTQQEDSAVYLCASTRSILARTQETQYFGPGTRLLVL.